The clone carrying this TCR beta chain occurred many times. This record belongs to a study of T-cell reconstitution after alpha-beta-depleted transplantation in children. The CDR3 is 17 amino acids. CDR1 and CDR2 (germline): SGHRS, YFSETQ. J lost 3 bases, V lost 1 base, and 5 bases had no gene match. A library of TCRbeta sequences, prepared with unique molecular identifiers, was generated. TCRdb fed the PCR reads into MiXCR, producing one record per CDR3 protein. Of over 450,000 distinct CDR3 sequences in the sample, 10% to 13% were seen once. The V call is TRBV5-1, the J call TRBJ2-1; 12 bases agree with TRBD2. The clonotype originates from a child aged 2 to 10 with inherited bone marrow failure, due to receive a stem cell transplant. The sample in question was PBMCs, obtained before TCRalphabeta/CD19-depleted stem cell transplant. The CDR3 nucleotides are TGCGCCAGCAGCTTGATTTCGGGACTAGCGGGCTACAATGAGCAGTTCTTC. As protein: CASSLISGLAGYNEQFF.